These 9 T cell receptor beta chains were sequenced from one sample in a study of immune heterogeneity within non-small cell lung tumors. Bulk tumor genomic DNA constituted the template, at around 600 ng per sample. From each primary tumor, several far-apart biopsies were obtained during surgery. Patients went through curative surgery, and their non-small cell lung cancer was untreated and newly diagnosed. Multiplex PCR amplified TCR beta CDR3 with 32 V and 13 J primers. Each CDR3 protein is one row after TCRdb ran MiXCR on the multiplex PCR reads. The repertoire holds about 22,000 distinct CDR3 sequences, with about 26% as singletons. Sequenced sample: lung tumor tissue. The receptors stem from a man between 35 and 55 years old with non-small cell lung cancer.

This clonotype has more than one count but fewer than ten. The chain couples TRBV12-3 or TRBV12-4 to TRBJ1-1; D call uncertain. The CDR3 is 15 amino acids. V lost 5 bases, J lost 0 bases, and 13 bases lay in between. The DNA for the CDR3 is TGTGCCAGCAGTCGCAGAAATCCCGTGAACACTGAAGCTTTCTTT. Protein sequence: CASSRRNPVNTEAFF.

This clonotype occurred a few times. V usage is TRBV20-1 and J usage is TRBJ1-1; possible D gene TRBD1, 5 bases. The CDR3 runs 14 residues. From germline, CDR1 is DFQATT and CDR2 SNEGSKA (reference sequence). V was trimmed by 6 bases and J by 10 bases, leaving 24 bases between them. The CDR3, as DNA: TGCAGTGCCCTGAGCTGGGAGCCGGGGCGGGGAGCTTTCTTT. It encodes CSALSWEPGRGAFF.

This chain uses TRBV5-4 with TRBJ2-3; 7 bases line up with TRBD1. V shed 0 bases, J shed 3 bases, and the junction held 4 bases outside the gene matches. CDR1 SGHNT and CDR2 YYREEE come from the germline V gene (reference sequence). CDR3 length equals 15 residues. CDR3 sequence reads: CASSLGGGLTDTQYF. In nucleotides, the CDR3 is TGTGCCAGCAGCTTGGGAGGGGGCCTAACAGATACGCAGTATTTT.

The CDR3 protein is CASSTGQGFTEAFF. CDR3 bases: TGCGCCAGCAGCACGGGACAGGGTTTCACTGAAGCTTTCTTT. The chain joins TRBV5-1 to TRBJ1-1; 9 bases are shared with TRBD1. V lost 4 bases to trimming and J lost 4 bases; unmatched junction nucleotides: 5. The CDR3 is 14 residues long. CDR1 and CDR2 from the germline V gene are SGHRS and YFSETQ. The complete variable domain, with remaining parts taken from reference TRBV5-1 and TRBJ1-1, reads KAGVTQTPRYLIKTRGQQVTLSCSPISGHRSVSWYQQTPGQGLQFLFEYFSETQRNKGNFPGRFSGRQFSNSRSEMNVSTLELGDSALYLCASSTGQGFTEAFFGQGTRLTVV.

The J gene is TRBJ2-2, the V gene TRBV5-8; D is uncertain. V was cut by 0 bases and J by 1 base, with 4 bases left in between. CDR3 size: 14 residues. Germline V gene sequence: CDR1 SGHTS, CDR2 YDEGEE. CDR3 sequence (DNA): TGTGCCAGCAGCTTGGTTAAGAACACCGGGGAGCTGTTTTTT. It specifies CASSLVKNTGELFF.

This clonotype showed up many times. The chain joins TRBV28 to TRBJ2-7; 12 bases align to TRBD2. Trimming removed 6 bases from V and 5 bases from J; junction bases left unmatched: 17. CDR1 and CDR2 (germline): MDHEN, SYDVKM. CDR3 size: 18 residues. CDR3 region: CASSLQGLLAGGLNEQYF. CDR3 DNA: TGTGCCAGCAGCCTCCAAGGGCTACTAGCGGGAGGTCTAAACGAGCAGTACTTC.

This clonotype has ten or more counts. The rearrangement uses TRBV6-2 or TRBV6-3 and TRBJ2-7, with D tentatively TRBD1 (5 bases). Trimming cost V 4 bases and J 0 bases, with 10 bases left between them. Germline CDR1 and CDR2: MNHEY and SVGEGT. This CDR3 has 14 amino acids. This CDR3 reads CASSSGALSYEQYF. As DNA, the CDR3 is TGTGCCAGCAGTTCTGGGGCGCTCTCCTACGAGCAGTACTTC.

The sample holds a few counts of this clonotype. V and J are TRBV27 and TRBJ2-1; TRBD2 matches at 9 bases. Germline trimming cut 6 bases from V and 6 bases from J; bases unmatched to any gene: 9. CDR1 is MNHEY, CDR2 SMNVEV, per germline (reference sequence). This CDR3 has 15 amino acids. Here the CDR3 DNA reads TGTGCCAGCAGCCAAGCAGCGGGAGGCGTCAATGAGCAGTTCTTC. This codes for CASSQAAGGVNEQFF.

The CDR3 sequence: CASSGQTGLETQYF. CDR3 DNA: TGTGCCAGCAGCGGCCAAACAGGGTTGGAGACCCAGTACTTC. The J gene is TRBJ2-5, the V gene TRBV13; perhaps TRBD1 as D (6 bases). CDR3 size: 14 residues. CDR1 and CDR2 (germline): PRHDT, FYEKMQ (reference sequence). V shed 5 bases and J shed 5 bases, with 15 bases lying between them.